Shown below are 29 T cell receptor beta chains from a single sample sequenced in a study of blood T cell repertoires in COVID-19. Generated by immunoSEQ multiplex PCR, the TCRdb table keeps only in-frame clones and is missing some. Of about 62,000 clones in the sample, 80% to 90% were seen once. Specimen: peripheral blood. Receptors originate from a woman aged 55-70 years with COVID-19, enrolled during active disease.

This clone was seen just once. The V call is TRBV6-2 or TRBV6-3, the J call TRBJ2-1; 12 bases are a match to TRBD2. Germline values: CDR1 MNHEY, CDR2 SVGEGT. Trimming took 1 base from V and 5 from J; bases not matched to a gene: 9. The CDR3 has 18 amino acids. DNA for the CDR3: TGTGCCAGCAGTTACTACTCTAGCGGGAGGGTAAGGAACAATGAGCAGTTCTTC. Its protein is CASSYYSSGRVRNNEQFF.

V is TRBV6-6 and J is TRBJ1-5; 9 bases agree with TRBD1. CDR3 length: 15 amino acids. CDR1 and CDR2 (germline): MNHNY, SVGAGI (reference sequence). With V trimmed by 2 bases and J by 5 bases, 4 bases remained unmatched. CDR3 region: CASSYDRGFDQPQHF. CDR3 DNA: TGTGCCAGCAGTTACGACAGGGGGTTCGATCAGCCCCAGCATTTT.

The chain combines TRBV18 with TRBJ2-3, with D tentatively TRBD1 (6 bases). Trimming shortened V by 5 bases and J by 2 bases, and 14 bases separated the two germline ends. This CDR3 region has 15 residues. Germline V lookup: CDR1 KGHSH, CDR2 LQKENI. CDR3 region: CASSSRDIYTDTQYF. The CDR3 region has the DNA TGTGCCAGCTCATCAAGGGACATCTACACAGATACGCAGTATTTT.

The J gene is TRBJ2-4, the V gene TRBV14; TRBD1 might be the D (6 bases). The ends were cut back, 2 bases at V and 0 bases at J, with 8 bases in the middle. The CDR3 runs to 15 residues. CDR1 and CDR2 (germline): SGHDN, FVKESK. CDR3 in amino acids: CASSQQGIAKNIQYF. In DNA form, the CDR3 reads TGTGCCAGCAGCCAACAGGGGATAGCCAAAAACATTCAGTACTTC.

This clone has only one observation. The V call is TRBV6-1, the J call TRBJ2-4, with D perhaps TRBD1 (5 bases). V was clipped by 0 bases and J by 6 bases, with 9 bases between them. Germline-derived CDR1 and CDR2 are MNHNS and SASEGT. CDR3 size: 14 residues. CDR3 protein: CASSEALRVNIQYF. CDR3 DNA: TGTGCCAGCAGTGAAGCGCTCAGGGTAAACATTCAGTACTTC.

This clone appeared a single time. The V gene is TRBV6-4, the J gene TRBJ2-1; TRBD2 is a possible D gene (6 bases). V dropped 2 bases and J dropped 5 bases, with 16 bases sitting between them. CDR1 MRHNA and CDR2 SNTAGT come from the germline V gene. The CDR3 runs 16 residues. The CDR3 nucleotides are TGTGCCAGCAGTGACCCCGCCGGGACTGGGAACAATGAGCAGTTCTTC. It is translated as CASSDPAGTGNNEQFF.

This rearrangement joins TRBV19 to TRBJ1-4; 7 bases are shared with TRBD1. Germline CDR1 and CDR2: LNHDA and SQIVND (reference sequence). V shed 5 bases and J 7 bases; nucleotides not matched to a gene: 16. The CDR3 has 17 residues. The CDR3 spells CASSSTIRQGLGEKLFF. CDR3 coding DNA: TGTGCCAGTAGTTCGACTATACGACAGGGTTTGGGTGAAAAACTGTTTTTT.

The rearrangement links TRBV5-6 to TRBJ2-3; TRBD2 matches at 9 bases. The CDR3 sequence is 16 residues long. V was clipped by 0 bases and J by 4 bases; unmatched bases: 6. CDR1 is SGHDT and CDR2 is YYEEEE in the germline V gene. CDR3 in amino acids: CASSLDSGRESDTQYF. CDR3 bases: TGTGCCAGCAGCTTGGATAGCGGGAGAGAGTCAGATACGCAGTATTTT.

The chain links TRBV19 to TRBJ1-3; D is ambiguous. This CDR3 comprises 15 residues. Trimming removed 5 bases from V and 0 bases from J, with 11 bases in between. In germline, CDR1 is LNHDA, CDR2 SQIVND (reference sequence). DNA of the CDR3: TGTGCCAGTAGTGGTCTGCCTAGCTCTGGAAACACCATATATTTT. Translating gives CASSGLPSSGNTIYF.

V is TRBV19 and J is TRBJ2-3; D is possibly TRBD2 (6 bases). The CDR3 has 14 amino acids. V was cut by 5 bases and J by 2 bases, with 11 bases left in between. The germline V gene has CDR1 LNHDA and CDR2 SQIVND (reference sequence). The CDR3 DNA is TGTGCCAGTAGTCGTGGGGGGTACACAGATACGCAGTATTTT. Translating gives CASSRGGYTDTQYF.

This clone was counted a few times. The chain uses TRBV29-1 and TRBJ1-1; D call uncertain. The V gene's germline CDR1 is SQVTM and CDR2 ANQGSEA. V gave up 1 base and J gave up 11 bases, with 14 bases separating them. The CDR3 runs 12 residues. For the CDR3, the DNA is TGCAGCGTTGAAGTACCTGGAGGCGGGGCTTTCTTT. Translating it yields CSVEVPGGGAFF.

The rearrangement uses TRBV30 and TRBJ1-2; perhaps TRBD1 as D (6 bases). This CDR3 comprises 14 residues. V was pared by 1 base and J by 6 bases, with 15 bases between. The germline gives CDR1 GTSNPN, CDR2 SVGIG (reference sequence). The CDR3: CAWSDFTGSDGYTF. DNA of the CDR3: TGTGCCTGGAGTGACTTCACAGGGTCGGATGGCTACACCTTC.

This rearrangement joins TRBV9 to TRBJ1-2; 7 nucleotides align to TRBD1. Germline V CDR1 and CDR2: SGDLS, YYNGEE. The CDR3 loop spans 17 amino acids. V gave up 4 bases and J gave up 0 bases; unmatched junction bases: 12. The DNA for the CDR3 is TGTGCCAGCAGCTCCCCGAGACAGGGACACTCTAACTATGGCTACACCTTC. Amino acid sequence: CASSSPRQGHSNYGYTF.

This sequence joins TRBV7-9 and TRBJ2-1; 8 bases are shared with TRBD2. The V gene's germline CDR1 is SEHNR and CDR2 FQNEAQ (reference sequence). The CDR3 totals 14 residues. Trimming removed 4 bases from V and 7 bases from J; junction bases left unmatched: 6. The CDR3 sequence is CASSSWTSPNEQFF. CDR3 in DNA: TGTGCCAGCAGCTCGTGGACTAGCCCAAATGAGCAGTTCTTC.

This sequence joins TRBV19 and TRBJ1-6; TRBD1 is a possible D gene (5 bases). The CDR3 totals 16 residues. Trimming cost V 6 bases and J 0 bases, with 12 bases left between them. CDR1 LNHDA and CDR2 SQIVND come from the germline V gene (reference sequence). The CDR3 DNA reads as TGTGCCAGTAGGGTTGGGGCGAGCTCCTATAATTCACCCCTCCACTTT. This sequence encodes CASRVGASSYNSPLHF.

This clone was found a few times. The chain carries TRBV6-5 and TRBJ1-1, with D hard to call. Looked up from germline, CDR1 is MNHEY and CDR2 is SVGAGI. Trimming pared 2 bases from V and 1 base from J, leaving 14 bases between. The CDR3 contains 16 residues. This CDR3 reads CASSYLGLGGNTEAFF. CDR3 nucleotides: TGTGCCAGCAGTTACCTCGGGTTGGGAGGGAACACTGAAGCTTTCTTT.

The chain combines TRBV3-1 (or the pseudogene TRBV3-2) with TRBJ1-3; D call uncertain. The germline CDR1 and CDR2 sequences are LGHDT and YNNKEL (reference sequence). The V and J ends lost 1 base and 2 bases respectively, with 3 bases between them. The CDR3 has 13 residues. DNA of the CDR3: TGTGCCAGCAGCCAAGCAGCTGGAAACACCATATATTTT. It is translated as CASSQAAGNTIYF.

CDR3 sequence (DNA): TGCAGCGCCTCGGGGGGACAGGACTATGGCTACACCTTC. Protein: CSASGGQDYGYTF. The V gene is TRBV29-1, the J gene TRBJ1-2; 8 bases agree with TRBD1. The V and J ends lost 7 bases and 3 bases, in that order; junction bases with no gene match: 7. The CDR3 has 13 amino acids. The V gene's germline CDR1 is SQVTM and CDR2 ANQGSEA.

V is TRBV24-1 and J is TRBJ2-2; 12 positions agree with TRBD1. The germline gives CDR1 KGHDR, CDR2 SFDVKD. Trimming removed 6 bases from V and 10 bases from J; junction bases left unmatched: 8. This CDR3 comprises 15 residues. CDR3 DNA sequence: TGTGCCACCAGTCTCAGGGACAGGGGGCCGGAGGAGCTGTTTTTT. It translates to CATSLRDRGPEELFF.

This clone occurred once. The rearrangement uses TRBV5-1 and TRBJ1-4, with 8 bases fitting TRBD1. The CDR3 is made up of 14 amino acids. Trimming at V came to 4 bases and at J to 8 bases, leaving 7 bases not matched to a gene. The germline CDR1 and CDR2 sequences are SGHRS and YFSETQ. The DNA for the CDR3 is TGCGCCAGCAGCCCCGGACAGGGCAGGGAAAAACTGTTTTTT. It encodes CASSPGQGREKLFF.

Written as DNA, the CDR3 is TGCGCCAGCAGTCTCCAAGCAGGGGGCGATCAGCCCCAGCATTTT. As protein: CASSLQAGGDQPQHF. The chain couples TRBV5-1 to TRBJ1-5; TRBD1 aligns across 8 bases. The germline V gene encodes CDR1 SGHRS and CDR2 YFSETQ. This CDR3 has 15 residues. V trimming: 5 bases; J trimming: 5 bases; junction bases outside the gene matches: 9.

This clone was recorded a few times. V gene TRBV18 combines with J gene TRBJ2-7; 7 positions agree with TRBD1. Trimming cost V 2 bases and J 6 bases; bases outside gene matches: 10. Germline CDR1 is KGHSH and CDR2 is LQKENI. This CDR3 has 15 amino acids. CDR3 DNA sequence: TGTGCCAGCTCACCAGAGACAGGGTCGGCGTTCGAGCAGTACTTC. This gives the protein CASSPETGSAFEQYF.

CDR3 loop: CASLRGGLEITEAFF. Written as DNA, the CDR3 is TGTGCCAGTCTGCGAGGAGGGTTGGAGATCACTGAAGCTTTCTTT. The rearrangement joins TRBV6-5 to TRBJ1-1; D is unresolved. CDR3 length: 15 amino acids. Germline values: CDR1 MNHEY, CDR2 SVGAGI. V was pared by 9 bases and J by 4 bases, with 21 bases between.

V and J are TRBV24-1 and TRBJ1-3; no reliable D call. Germline CDR1 is KGHDR and CDR2 is SFDVKD. The CDR3 spans 19 residues. The ends were cut back, 5 bases at V and 1 base at J, with 23 bases in the middle. The CDR3: CATSAATHGSMVSGNTIYF. For the CDR3, the DNA is TGTGCCACCAGTGCCGCGACCCACGGGAGCATGGTTTCTGGAAACACCATATATTTT.

J is TRBJ1-1 and V is TRBV4-3; D possibly corresponds to TRBD1 (5 bases). The ends were cut back, 0 bases at V and 3 bases at J, with 11 bases in the middle. The length of the CDR3 is 15 residues. Germline V gene sequence: CDR1 LGHNA, CDR2 YSLEER. For the CDR3, the DNA is TGCGCCAGCAGCCAAGATTTAGGGGTCGACACTGAAGCTTTCTTT. It translates to CASSQDLGVDTEAFF.

The chain links TRBV7-9 to TRBJ2-7, with 8 bases lining up with TRBD2. The CDR3 runs 14 residues. Germline trimming cut 7 bases from V and 2 bases from J; bases unmatched to any gene: 7. Looked up from germline, CDR1 is SEHNR and CDR2 is FQNEAQ (reference sequence). This chain's CDR3 is CASTPLAETYEQYF. The CDR3 region has the DNA TGTGCCAGCACCCCACTAGCGGAGACCTACGAGCAGTACTTC. Variable domain in full (rest from reference TRBV7-9 and TRBJ2-7): DTGVSQNPRHKITKRGQNVTFRCDPISEHNRLYWYRQTLGQGPEFLTYFQNEAQLEKSRLLSDRFSAERPKGSFSTLEIQRTEQGDSAMYLCASTPLAETYEQYFGPGTRLTVT.

Comments on this clone: A read error may account for a junction end that differs from germline. The chain employs TRBV12-3 or TRBV12-4 and TRBJ1-1; TRBD1 is a possible D gene (6 bases). CDR3 length equals 11 residues. CDR3 amino acids: CASSTGGHSLF. CDR3 nucleotides: TGTGCCAGCAGTACTGGGGGACACTCTCTCTTT.

The chain is built from TRBV4-3 and TRBJ2-5; 13 bases agree with TRBD2. V lost 1 base and J lost 1; bases outside the gene matches: 9. From germline, CDR1 is LGHNA and CDR2 YSLEER. This CDR3 region has 19 residues. The DNA for the CDR3 is TGCGCCAGCAGCCAAGTTGGACTAGCGGGAGTCGGGTCCCAAGAGACCCAGTACTTC. The encoded protein is CASSQVGLAGVGSQETQYF.

The V gene is TRBV21-1, the J gene TRBJ2-7; TRBD1 is taken as the D call from the table, unchecked against the DNA. TRBV21-1 is given as a pseudogene. This CDR3 has 15 residues. CDR3 sequence (DNA): TGTGCCAGCAGATCCACCGGGACAGGGAGGGACGAGCAGTACTTC. This gives the protein CASRSTGTGRDEQYF.